This T cell receptor beta chain was found in a study of blood T cell repertoires in COVID-19. Study details: Researchers got acute and convalescent COVID-19 samples from the United States, Italy and Spain.

Germline V lookup: CDR1 MNHEY, CDR2 SVGAGI. The CDR3 totals 14 residues. Trimming cost V 6 bases and J 5 bases, with 14 bases left between them. Repertoires were generated with immunoSEQ multiplex PCR, while TCRdb's copy carries only in-frame clones and drops some. The data show approximately 150,000 clones, 70% to 90% seen once. This receptor was obtained from a human donor with acute or convalescent COVID-19. The donor label of this sample is uncertain. The V call is TRBV6-5, the J call TRBJ2-1; D perhaps matches TRBD1 (6 bases). Sequencing was carried out using peripheral blood. This CDR3 reads CASRRTAWDNEQFF. The DNA for the CDR3 is TGTGCCAGCAGACGGACAGCATGGGACAATGAGCAGTTCTTC.